This paragraph covers one T cell receptor (beta chain) sequence. How the authors handled the data: Reference gene primer amplification in the assay estimated nucleated cell counts. Sequencing used immunoSEQ multiplex PCR; TCRdb keeps in-frame clones, though not all of them. The DNA gave D and trimming, while V, J and clone size come from that table. The table lists approximately 79,000 clones, roughly 88% of them singletons. This CDR3 has 12 amino acids. V lost 3 bases and J 8 bases, leaving 10 bases between the germline ends. CDR1 and CDR2 from the germline V gene are LNHDA and SQIVND (reference sequence). The data were obtained in a study of blood T cell repertoires in COVID-19. Study at large: Acute and convalescent COVID-19 samples came from the United States, Italy and Spain.

V is TRBV19 and J is TRBJ1-2; no reliable D call. The receptor was derived from a woman aged 50 to 65 with acute or convalescent COVID-19. The sequenced sample consisted of peripheral blood. The CDR3 DNA reads TGTGCCAGTAGTATCGGACTGGAGGGCTACACCTTC. Translating gives CASSIGLEGYTF.